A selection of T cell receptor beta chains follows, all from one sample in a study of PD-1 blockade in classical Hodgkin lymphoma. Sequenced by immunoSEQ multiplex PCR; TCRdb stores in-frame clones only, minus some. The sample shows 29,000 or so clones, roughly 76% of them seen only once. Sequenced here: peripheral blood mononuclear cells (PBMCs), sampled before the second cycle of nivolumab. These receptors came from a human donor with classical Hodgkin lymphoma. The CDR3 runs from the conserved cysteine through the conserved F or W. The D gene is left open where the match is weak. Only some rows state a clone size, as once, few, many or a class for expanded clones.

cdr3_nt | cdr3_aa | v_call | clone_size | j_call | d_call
TGTGCCAGCAGTCGCCCGTGGGGGGATGGCTACACCTTC | CASSRPWGDGYTF | TRBV28 | many | TRBJ1-2 | -
TGCGCCAGCAGCGGGGCGGCTAGCGGGGGCGGGGACGGAGAGACCCAGTACTTC | CASSGAASGGGDGETQYF | TRBV5-1 | - | TRBJ2-5 | TRBD2
TGTGCCAGCAGCCAAGATCGCGGGGGAGGGGCTCTGACCGGGGAGCTGTTTTTT | CASSQDRGGGALTGELFF | TRBV4-2 | - | TRBJ2-2 | TRBD2
TGTGCCAGCAGTCCTACCGGGGGGACTAGCACAGATACGCAGTATTTT | CASSPTGGTSTDTQYF | TRBV6-4 | few | TRBJ2-3 | TRBD2
TGCGCCAGCAGCCCGAGCCCCATGACAGGGGGCTATAATTCACCCCTCCACTTT | CASSPSPMTGGYNSPLHF | TRBV5-1 | - | TRBJ1-6 | TRBD1
TGTGCCAGCAGTTACTCTGACAGGGTGGACACTGAAGCTTTCTTT | CASSYSDRVDTEAFF | TRBV6-5 | - | TRBJ1-1 | TRBD1
TGTGCCAGCAGCCCCAGGCAGGGGAGCACAGATACGCAGTATTTT | CASSPRQGSTDTQYF | TRBV7-2 | - | TRBJ2-3 | -
TGTGCCAGCAGTTCCGTGGGACAGGGGGCCTATGGCTACACCTTC | CASSSVGQGAYGYTF | TRBV28 | - | TRBJ1-2 | TRBD1
TGTGCCAGCTCACCAGCGGGGGGGGCTAGCACTGAAGCTTTCTTT | CASSPAGGASTEAFF | TRBV18 | once | TRBJ1-1 | -
TGTGCCAGCAGTGTACAGACAGGGGGCGAGGGTGGCTACACCTTC | CASSVQTGGEGGYTF | TRBV6-6 | once | TRBJ1-2 | TRBD1
TGTGCCAGCTCACCACCGTCCACCGGGGAGCTGTTTTTT | CASSPPSTGELFF | TRBV18 | - | TRBJ2-2 | -
TGTGCCAGTAGTGTAACAGGGAAAGATAGAGCTTTCTTT | CASSVTGKDRAFF | TRBV19 | once | TRBJ1-1 | -
TGTGCCAGCAGTTCCAGTGGGGCGAGACAGCCCCAGCATTTT | CASSSSGARQPQHF | TRBV28 | - | TRBJ1-5 | -
TGCGCCAGCAGCCCTAGGGGGGTGACAGCTTTCTTT | CASSPRGVTAFF | TRBV5-1 | - | TRBJ1-1 | -
TGTGCCAGCAGCGTCCCAGGGGGCTACACCTTC | CASSVPGGYTF | TRBV6-5 | - | TRBJ1-2 | -
TGTGCCAGCAGCTTAAATAAAGGGGGCAACGCTTTCTTT | CASSLNKGGNAFF | TRBV7-3 | medium-sized | TRBJ1-1 | TRBD1
TGTGCCAGCAGTTACCAGACAGGGCCCTACGAGCAGTACTTC | CASSYQTGPYEQYF | TRBV5-6 | - | TRBJ2-7 | TRBD1
TGCGCCAGCAGCCAAGATACTCAGGGGAGAACTAACTATGGCTACACCTTC | CASSQDTQGRTNYGYTF | TRBV4-1 | - | TRBJ1-2 | -
TGTGCCAGCAGCTTGGGGGATCGACGTGGCACAGATACGCAGTATTTT | CASSLGDRRGTDTQYF | TRBV5-4 | - | TRBJ2-3 | -
TGTGCCAGCTCCTTAGGGGTACACACCGGGGAGCTGTTTTTT | CASSLGVHTGELFF | TRBV28 | - | TRBJ2-2 | -
TGTGCCAGCAAATGGGCTGGGGCCAACGTCCTGACTTTC | CASKWAGANVLTF | TRBV6-5 | - | TRBJ2-6 | -
TGTGCCTGGAGAGGGGCGCTTCTCACTGAAGCTTTCTTT | CAWRGALLTEAFF | TRBV30 | - | TRBJ1-1 | -
TGTGCCAGCAGTTATTTACCGAGTCTCGCGAACACCGGGGAGCTGTTTTTT | CASSYLPSLANTGELFF | TRBV27 | - | TRBJ2-2 | -